A selection of T cell receptor beta chains follows, all from one sample in a study of regulatory T cells in long-lasting Graves disease. TCRdb re-derived calls from the multiplex PCR reads in MiXCR, one entry per CDR3 protein. Found here are more than 300,000 distinct CDR3 sequences, more than 20% of them singletons; the top ten hold 25% to 35%. Sequences were derived from peripheral blood mononuclear cells (PBMCs), sampled when the disease was refractory, from a patient treated with antithyroid drugs. The source is a woman aged 40 to 50 with Graves disease. Each CDR3 is given with its conserved first and last residue. The D gene is left open where the match is weak. Only some rows state a clone size, as once, few, many or a class for expanded clones.

DNA | CDR3 | size | V | D | J
TGTGCCAGCAGCTTAGAAGGGGGGAACACCGGGGAGCTGTTTTTT | CASSLEGGNTGELFF | NA | TRBV7-2 | NA | TRBJ2-2
TGCGCCACAGGGCGTAGCGGGATGAACACCGGGGAGCTGTTTTTT | CATGRSGMNTGELFF | NA | TRBV5-1 | TRBD2 | TRBJ2-2
TGCAGTGCTAGACGGATGGGAGACTCCTACGAGCAGTACTTC | CSARRMGDSYEQYF | few | TRBV20-1 | NA | TRBJ2-7
TGTGCCAGCAGTTCCGACGGTAATGAAAAACTGTTTTTT | CASSSDGNEKLFF | many | TRBV27 | NA | TRBJ1-4
TGTGCCAGCAGTTTATCTAGCGGGTTAGAGACCCAGTACTTC | CASSLSSGLETQYF | many | TRBV27 | TRBD2 | TRBJ2-5
TGTGCCAGCAGCAATATAGCGGGGCGCCAAGAGACCCAGTACTTC | CASSNIAGRQETQYF | many | TRBV12-3/TRBV12-4 | TRBD2 | TRBJ2-5
TGTGCCAGCAGTCCTCGACAGGGAAAACTGTTTTTT | CASSPRQGKLFF | few | TRBV27 | TRBD1 | TRBJ1-4
TGTGCCACCAGTGCTGTCGGTGTTAGCGGGGTGGGGGAGCAGTACTTC | CATSAVGVSGVGEQYF | few | TRBV24-1 | TRBD2 | TRBJ2-7
TGTGCCAGCAGCCAAGTCAGGAAGCAGGAGACCCAGTACTTC | CASSQVRKQETQYF | many | TRBV4-2 | NA | TRBJ2-5
TGCAGTGCTAGAGCCCTCCTAGCTTATACAGACGACACCGGGGAGCTGTTTTTT | CSARALLAYTDDTGELFF | NA | TRBV20-1 | NA | TRBJ2-2
TGTGCCAGCAGCGTAGAAGGTACTAGCGGGAATCTAGCCAAAAACATTCAGTACTTC | CASSVEGTSGNLAKNIQYF | few | TRBV9 | TRBD2 | TRBJ2-4
TGCGCCAGCAGCTTGCCCGGACTAGCGGGAGTCGCCTACAATGAGCAGTTCTTC | CASSLPGLAGVAYNEQFF | NA | TRBV5-1 | TRBD2 | TRBJ2-1
TGTGCCACCAGTGAACCGGGACTAGCGGGTCACACCGGGGAGCTGTTTTTT | CATSEPGLAGHTGELFF | many | TRBV24-1 | TRBD2 | TRBJ2-2
TGTGCCAGCAGAAGAAAAGGCATTGCCGGGGAGCTGTTTTTT | CASRRKGIAGELFF | few | TRBV25-1 | NA | TRBJ2-2
TGTGCCAGCAGCGGGAGGGCCATCGGAGGGTATACCGGGGAGCTGTTTTTT | CASSGRAIGGYTGELFF | NA | TRBV6-1 | TRBD2 | TRBJ2-2
TGTGCCAGCAGCTCTAGGAGAAGCGGGAGGGCCGAAACCGAGCAGTACTTC | CASSSRRSGRAETEQYF | few | TRBV7-9 | TRBD2 | TRBJ2-7
TGTGCCAGCAGTTTGGGGGGACACCCCTCCTACGAGCAGTACTTC | CASSLGGHPSYEQYF | many | TRBV27 | NA | TRBJ2-7
TGTGCCAGCAGCCAAGAGTCCCAGGGGGCACGGGAGACCCAGTACTTC | CASSQESQGARETQYF | few | TRBV3-1 | TRBD1 | TRBJ2-5
TGTGCCAGCAGGGCGAGGGTGGGAGTGGGTCACCCCCTCCACTTT | CASRARVGVGHPLHF | many | TRBV28 | NA | TRBJ1-6
TGTGCCAGCAGTGACTTTGCAGGGGTTAAGCCCCAGCATTTT | CASSDFAGVKPQHF | many | TRBV2 | NA | TRBJ1-5
TGTGCCAGCAGCTTATTCGGTCAGGGGGCTAACGAGCAGTACTTC | CASSLFGQGANEQYF | many | TRBV7-2 | TRBD1 | TRBJ2-7
TGTGCCAGCAGCACGCGGGGGACAGGGGATCAAGAGCAGTACTTC | CASSTRGTGDQEQYF | few | TRBV5-1 | TRBD1 | TRBJ2-7
TGCAGCGTTGAAGATCGGGGACAGGGGCCCTACGAGCAGTACTTC | CSVEDRGQGPYEQYF | few | TRBV29-1 | TRBD1 | TRBJ2-7
TGTGCCAGCAGCTTAGGCCGAGGGGATTTATTGGGTGAGCAGTACTTC | CASSLGRGDLLGEQYF | NA | TRBV13 | NA | TRBJ2-7
TGTGCCAGCAGTTTATTCGGACAGAACTATGGCTACACCTTC | CASSLFGQNYGYTF | many | TRBV28 | NA | TRBJ1-2
TGTGCCTGGACCCTTGGGAATGAGCAGTTCTTC | CAWTLGNEQFF | NA | TRBV30 | NA | TRBJ2-1
TGTGCCAGCAGCTCCCAATTTGGCACTGGGACTGAAGCTTTCTTT | CASSSQFGTGTEAFF | few | TRBV7-9 | NA | TRBJ1-1
TGTGCCAGCAGCGCCCGGACTAGCGCAAAAGAGACCCAGTACTTC | CASSARTSAKETQYF | few | TRBV9 | TRBD2 | TRBJ2-5
TGTGCCAGCAGCTTGGGGGGTTTTTCACCCCTCCACTTT | CASSLGGFSPLHF | few | TRBV7-9 | NA | TRBJ1-6